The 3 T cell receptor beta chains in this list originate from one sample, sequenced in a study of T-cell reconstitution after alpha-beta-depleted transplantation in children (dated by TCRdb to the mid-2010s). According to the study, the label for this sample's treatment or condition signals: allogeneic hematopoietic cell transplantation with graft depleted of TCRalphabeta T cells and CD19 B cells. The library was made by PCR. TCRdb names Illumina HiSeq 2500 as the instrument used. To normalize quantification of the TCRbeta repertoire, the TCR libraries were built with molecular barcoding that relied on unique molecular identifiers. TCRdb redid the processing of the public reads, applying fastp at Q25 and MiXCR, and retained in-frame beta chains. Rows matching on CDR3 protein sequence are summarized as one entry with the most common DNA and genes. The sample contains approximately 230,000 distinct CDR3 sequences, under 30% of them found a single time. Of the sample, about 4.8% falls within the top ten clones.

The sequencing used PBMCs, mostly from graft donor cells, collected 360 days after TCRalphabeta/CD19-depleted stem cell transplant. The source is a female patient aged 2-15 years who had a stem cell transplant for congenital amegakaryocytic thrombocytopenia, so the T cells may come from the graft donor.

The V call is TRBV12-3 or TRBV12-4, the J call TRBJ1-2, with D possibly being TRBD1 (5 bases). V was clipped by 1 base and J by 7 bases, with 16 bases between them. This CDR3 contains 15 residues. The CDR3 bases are TGTGCCAGCAGTTTAGGCGCGGGGCTATTAATTGGCTACACCTTC. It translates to CASSLGAGLLIGYTF.

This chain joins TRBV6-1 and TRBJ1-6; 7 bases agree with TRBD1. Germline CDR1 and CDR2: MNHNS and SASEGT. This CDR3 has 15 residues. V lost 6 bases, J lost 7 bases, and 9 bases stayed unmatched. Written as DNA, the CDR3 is TGTGCCAGCAGAGGGAGGGGGCGGGAGAATTCACCCCTCCACTTT. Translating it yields CASRGRGRENSPLHF.

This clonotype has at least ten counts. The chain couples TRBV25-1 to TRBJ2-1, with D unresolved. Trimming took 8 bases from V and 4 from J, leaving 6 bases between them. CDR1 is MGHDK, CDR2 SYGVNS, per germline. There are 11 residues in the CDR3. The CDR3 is CASRLYNEQFF. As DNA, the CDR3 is TGTGCCAGCCGACTGTACAATGAGCAGTTCTTC. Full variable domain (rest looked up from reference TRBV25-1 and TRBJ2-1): EADIYQTPRYLVIGTGKKITLECSQTMGHDKMYWYQQDPGMELHLIHYSYGVNSTEKGDLSSESTVSRIRTEHFPLTLESARPSHTSQYLCASRLYNEQFFGPGTRLTVL.